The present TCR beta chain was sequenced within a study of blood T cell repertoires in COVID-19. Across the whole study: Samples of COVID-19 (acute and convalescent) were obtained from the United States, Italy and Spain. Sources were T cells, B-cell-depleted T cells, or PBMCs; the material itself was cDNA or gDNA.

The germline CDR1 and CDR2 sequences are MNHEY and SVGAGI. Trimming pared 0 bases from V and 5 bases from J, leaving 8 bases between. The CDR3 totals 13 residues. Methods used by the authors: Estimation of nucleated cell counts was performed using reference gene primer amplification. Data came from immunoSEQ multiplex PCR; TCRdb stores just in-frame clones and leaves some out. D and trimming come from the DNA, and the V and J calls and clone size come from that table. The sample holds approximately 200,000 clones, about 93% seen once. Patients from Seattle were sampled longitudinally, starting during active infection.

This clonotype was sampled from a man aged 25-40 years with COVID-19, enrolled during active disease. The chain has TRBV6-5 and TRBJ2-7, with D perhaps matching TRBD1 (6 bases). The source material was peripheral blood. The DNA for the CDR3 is TGTGCCAGCAGTTACTCGACAGGAGACGAGCAGTACTTC. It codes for CASSYSTGDEQYF.